The clone carrying this T cell receptor beta chain was recorded a few times. V shed 2 bases and J 0 bases; nucleotides not matched to a gene: 22. Germline V lookup: CDR1 SGHVS, CDR2 FQNEAQ. The CDR3 is 22 residues long. Both 60 Vbeta primers and 13 Jbeta primers went into the PCR. Here immunoSEQ multiplex PCR was the method, and the copy in TCRdb shows in-frame clones only, minus some. The table lists over 150,000 clones, 68% of them singletons. These data come from a study of cytomegalovirus exposure and HLA in healthy donors. This clonotype was obtained from a middle-aged woman in good health and CMV-seropositive. Sample: PBMCs. This chain joins TRBV7-8 and TRBJ1-2; 9 nucleotides agree with TRBD1. The CDR3 sequence: CASSLYTPPSGTGYYANYGYTF. The CDR3 nucleotides are TGTGCCAGCAGCTTATATACCCCCCCTTCCGGGACAGGGTATTACGCTAACTATGGCTACACCTTC.